The 24 T cell receptor beta chains reported below all come from one sample, sequenced in a study of read filtering for tumor transcriptome and immune sequencing. This library used around 400 ng RNA and molecular barcoded adaptors spanning alpha/delta and beta/gamma chains. TCRdb analysed the reads with MiXCR anew, one entry per CDR3 protein. There are approximately 25,000 distinct CDR3 sequences in the sample; approximately 15% occur only once, and about 45% lies in the top ten. Sample: a population of CD138-negative cells sorted from bone marrow. These receptors all stem from a donor aged 40 or older with multiple myeloma.

This clonotype counts as medium-sized. The V gene is TRBV7-9, the J gene TRBJ2-1; 8 nucleotides align to TRBD2. The trim removed 4 bases at V and 10 bases at J, leaving 12 bases unmatched. This CDR3 region has 15 residues. CDR1 and CDR2 from the germline V gene are SEHNR and FQNEAQ (reference sequence). The CDR3 spells CASSSEGAGEVEQFF. In DNA, the CDR3 is TGTGCCAGCAGCTCCGAGGGAGCGGGAGAAGTGGAGCAGTTCTTC.

In its sample, this clonotype was seen many times. V is TRBV19 and J is TRBJ2-2; a possible D gene is TRBD1 (5 bases). V was pared by 1 base and J by 8 bases, with 11 bases between. CDR1 and CDR2 from the germline V gene are LNHDA and SQIVND (reference sequence). The CDR3 is 14 amino acids. The chain's CDR3 is CASSIGWNRGELFF. In nucleotides, the CDR3 is TGTGCCAGTAGTATAGGGTGGAACAGGGGGGAGCTGTTTTTT.

On this clonotype itself: With a much larger clone just one base away, this may be a read error. This sequence joins TRBV3-1 and TRBJ2-1, with D perhaps matching TRBD1 (5 bases). The CDR3 contains 14 residues. The germline V gene has CDR1 LGHDT and CDR2 YNNKEL (reference sequence). This chain's CDR3 is CASSPPQGRNGQFF. The CDR3 bases are TGTGCCAGCAGCCCCCCCCAGGGTCGGAATGGGCAGTTCTTC.

Worth noting for this clonotype: The junction does not match germline at one end; this may be a read error. V is TRBV5-6 and J is TRBJ2-1; perhaps TRBD2 as D (6 bases). Germline CDR1 and CDR2: SGHDT and YYEEEE. The length of the CDR3 is 16 residues. The CDR3 is CASSLLGPSEGNEQLF. DNA for the CDR3: TGTGCTAGCAGCTTGTTGGGACCTAGCGAAGGCAATGAACAGCTCTTC.

Sample share makes this clonotype medium-sized (0.01 to 0.1%). The rearrangement links TRBV6-4 to TRBJ1-1, with 8 bases aligning to TRBD1. This CDR3 has 14 amino acids. V dropped 7 bases and J dropped 1; count of bases not matched to a gene: 5. The germline V gene encodes CDR1 MRHNA and CDR2 SNTAGT. In nucleotides, the CDR3 is TGTGCCAGCAAACTGGGACAGGAGAACACTGAAGCTTTCTTT. Translation: CASKLGQENTEAFF.

This clonotype occurred many times. This chain connects TRBV29-1 to TRBJ2-7; weak D call: TRBD2 (6 bases). This CDR3 contains 12 residues. Deletions cut 6 bases from V and 3 bases from J, with 12 bases between. Germline V lookup: CDR1 SQVTM, CDR2 ANQGSEA. CDR3 in DNA: TGCAGCGTATCCGGGAGCAGCTACGAGCAGTACTTC. As protein: CSVSGSSYEQYF.

By sample share, this clonotype is medium-sized (0.01 to 0.1%). The V gene is TRBV6-6, the J gene TRBJ1-4; TRBD1 aligns across 10 bases. The trim removed 5 bases at V and 5 bases at J, leaving 5 bases unmatched. The CDR3 runs to 15 residues. CDR1 is MNHNY and CDR2 is SVGAGI in the germline V gene (reference sequence). CDR3: CASSPDRGRNEKLFF. The CDR3 DNA follows: TGTGCCAGCAGTCCCGACAGGGGGCGGAATGAAAAACTGTTTTTT.

In its sample, this clonotype was seen many times. The genes are TRBV29-1 and TRBJ2-1; D perhaps matches TRBD2 (5 bases). This CDR3 has 13 amino acids. V lost 4 bases to trimming and J lost 5 bases, with 12 bases between them. Germline-derived CDR1 and CDR2 are SQVTM and ANQGSEA. CDR3: CSVAKLVDNEQFF. CDR3 DNA: TGCAGCGTTGCGAAACTAGTTGACAATGAGCAGTTCTTC.

This clonotype was found a few times. The V gene is TRBV11-3, the J gene TRBJ1-1; 7 positions match TRBD1. Germline V gives CDR1 SGHNT, CDR2 YENEEA. The ends lost 1 base at V and 4 bases at J; junction bases unmatched: 3. The CDR3 runs to 14 residues. As DNA, the CDR3 is TGTGCCAGCAGCTTAGGACAGGGCGGCACTGAAGCTTTCTTT. Amino acids: CASSLGQGGTEAFF.

This clonotype was recorded many times. The CDR3, as DNA: TGTGCCAGCTCACCAAGAACACCTAACACCGGGGAGCTGTTTTTT. Translated, it gives CASSPRTPNTGELFF. This chain uses TRBV18 with TRBJ2-2; D is unresolved. CDR1 is KGHSH and CDR2 is LQKENI in the germline V gene. The CDR3 is 15 amino acids. Between the trimmed V and J ends, which lost 2 bases and 2 bases, there was a span of 9 bases. Full variable domain (rest looked up from reference TRBV18 and TRBJ2-2): NAGVMQNPRHLVRRRGQEARLRCSPMKGHSHVYWYRQLPEEGLKFMVYLQKENIIDESGMPKERFSAEFPKEGPSILRIQQVVRGDSAAYFCASSPRTPNTGELFFGEGSRLTVL.

The rearrangement links TRBV2 to TRBJ2-1, with a tentative D call TRBD1 (6 bases). The V and J ends lost 8 bases and 6 bases respectively, with 17 bases between them. The germline V gene has CDR1 SNHLY and CDR2 FYNNEI. The CDR3 loop spans 14 amino acids. The CDR3: CASGGPTRVNEQFF. CDR3 bases: TGTGCCAGCGGGGGCCCAACAAGAGTCAATGAGCAGTTCTTC. Full variable domain (outside the CDR3, taken from reference TRBV2 and TRBJ2-1): EPEVTQTPSHQVTQMGQEVILRCVPISNHLYFYWYRQILGQKVEFLVSFYNNEISEKSEIFDDQFSVERPDGSNFTLKIRSTKLEDSAMYFCASGGPTRVNEQFFGPGTRLTVL.

A single count supports this clonotype. An end of the junction does not agree with germline; a read error may underlie this. The chain employs TRBV7-9 and TRBJ2-1; D not resolved. Germline loops: CDR1 SEHNR, CDR2 FQNEAQ (reference sequence). CDR3 length: 14 residues. The CDR3 loop reads CASSLAGLYNEQSF. CDR3 nucleotide sequence: TGTGCCAGCAGCTTAGCGGGTCTCTACAATGAGCAGTCCTTC.

In this sample, this clonotype turned up many times. The chain has TRBV5-1 and TRBJ2-7; D is unresolved. The CDR3 is 14 residues long. Germline CDR1 and CDR2: SGHRS and YFSETQ. The V end lost 2 bases, the J end lost 2 bases, and 11 bases lay between the germline ends. CDR3 loop: CASSLGEAPYEQYF. The CDR3 nucleotides read TGCGCCAGCAGCTTAGGAGAAGCCCCCTACGAGCAGTACTTC.

The table lists this clonotype with many counts. The chain has TRBV6-2 or TRBV6-3 and TRBJ1-5, with no clear D. Deletions cut 2 bases from V and 0 bases from J, with 11 bases between. The CDR3 is 16 residues long. The germline V gene has CDR1 MNHEY and CDR2 SVGEGT. The DNA of the CDR3 is TGTGCCAGCAGTTACCGAGGGCCTTATAGCAATCAGCCCCAGCATTTT. Its protein product is CASSYRGPYSNQPQHF.

This clonotype appeared many times. V usage is TRBV29-1 and J usage is TRBJ2-5, with D maybe TRBD1 (5 bases). CDR3 size: 14 residues. V was trimmed by 0 bases and J by 1 base, leaving 9 bases between them. Germline-derived CDR1 and CDR2 are SQVTM and ANQGSEA. The CDR3 spells CSVEDGDSQETQYF. CDR3 nucleotides: TGCAGCGTTGAAGATGGCGACAGCCAAGAGACCCAGTACTTC.

About this clonotype itself: Just one base apart from a much larger clone, this may be a read error. The J gene is TRBJ2-5, the V gene TRBV7-6, with D tentatively TRBD2 (6 bases). The CDR3 consists of 12 residues. Per germline, CDR1 SGHVS and CDR2 FNYEAQ. As DNA, the CDR3 is TGTGCCAGCAGCCCGGGCGGGGAGACCCAGTGCTTC. Translated: CASSPGGETQCF. The full variable domain, completed using reference TRBV7-6 and TRBJ2-5, is GAGVSQSPRYKVTKRGQDVALRCDPISGHVSLYWYRQALGQGPEFLTYFNYEAQQDKSGLPNDRFSAERPEGSISTLTIQRTEQRDSAMYRCASSPGGETQCFGPGTRLLVL.

The rearrangement links TRBV20-1 to TRBJ2-1; perhaps TRBD2 as D (5 bases). The CDR3 loop spans 16 amino acids. The germline V gene encodes CDR1 DFQATT and CDR2 SNEGSKA (reference sequence). The V gene lost 8 bases and the J gene lost 2 bases, with 22 bases spanning the gap. As DNA, the CDR3 is TGCAGTCCACCACAAGGTAGCGTAGCACCCTACAATGAGCAGTTCTTC. This encodes CSPPQGSVAPYNEQFF.

A word on this clonotype: A single base separates this from a much larger clone, so it may be a read error. The chain combines TRBV14 with TRBJ2-3; D is uncertain. V was shortened by 1 base and J by 10 bases, with 15 bases between the two germline ends. Germline CDR1 SGHDN, CDR2 FVKESK. The CDR3 has 14 residues. The CDR3 region is CASSQGSLVRSQYF. CDR3 nucleotide sequence: TGTGCCAGCAGCCAAGGTTCTTTAGTAAGGTCGCAGTATTTT.

The chain couples TRBV7-9 to TRBJ1-1, with no clear D. The CDR3 runs to 13 residues. The germline gives CDR1 SEHNR, CDR2 FQNEAQ (reference sequence). V dropped 6 bases and J dropped 2 bases, with 10 bases sitting between them. CDR3 protein: CASRSQINTEAFF. The CDR3 DNA is TGTGCCAGCAGGAGCCAGATTAACACTGAAGCTTTCTTT.

The J gene is TRBJ2-1, the V gene TRBV7-3, with a weak D call TRBD2 (5 bases). The germline gives CDR1 SGHTA, CDR2 FQGTGA. V was shortened by 11 bases and J by 0 bases, with 20 bases between the two germline ends. The CDR3 extends over 16 amino acids. This chain's CDR3 is CASSLEGPSSYNEQFF. The CDR3 DNA sequence: TGTGCCTCCTCCCTAGAGGGCCCGAGCTCCTACAATGAGCAGTTCTTC.

This clonotype was detected many times. The rearrangement links TRBV6-5 to TRBJ2-3, with D uncertain. Germline V gene sequence: CDR1 MNHEY, CDR2 SVGAGI. Deletions cut 4 bases from V and 1 base from J, with 6 bases between. This CDR3 contains 13 residues. CDR3: CASSFRGTDTQYF. CDR3 sequence (DNA): TGTGCCAGCAGTTTCCGGGGCACAGATACGCAGTATTTT.

As regards this clonotype: It may be a read error: a sequence one base away is much more abundant. The genes are TRBV7-9 and TRBJ2-3; 7 nucleotides agree with TRBD2. Germline V gives CDR1 SEHNR, CDR2 FQNEAQ (reference sequence). V lost 5 bases and J lost 4; bases outside the gene matches: 9. This CDR3 is 15 amino acids long. In DNA, the CDR3 is TGTGCCAGCAGCCAATCGGCGGGAGAGCCAGATACGCAGTATTTT. Protein: CASSQSAGEPDTQYF.

This clonotype was recorded at least ten times. The rearrangement joins TRBV20-1 to TRBJ2-3, with D maybe TRBD2 (5 bases). CDR3 length equals 17 residues. V was clipped by 3 bases and J by 5 bases, with 24 bases between them. The germline gives CDR1 DFQATT, CDR2 SNEGSKA (reference sequence). This CDR3 is CSASRLESGLGLDTQYF. In nucleotides, the CDR3 is TGCAGTGCTAGTCGCTTGGAGAGCGGACTGGGCTTAGATACGCAGTATTTT.

As to this clonotype: This may be a read error: a much more frequent sequence differs by one nucleotide. This rearrangement joins TRBV18 to TRBJ2-1, with D possibly being TRBD2 (6 bases). The CDR3 sequence is 15 residues long. Germline values: CDR1 KGHSH, CDR2 LQKENI. This CDR3 is CARSRAGSPYNEQFF. CDR3 bases: TGTGCCCGCTCACGGGCGGGAAGCCCCTACAATGAGCAGTTCTTC.